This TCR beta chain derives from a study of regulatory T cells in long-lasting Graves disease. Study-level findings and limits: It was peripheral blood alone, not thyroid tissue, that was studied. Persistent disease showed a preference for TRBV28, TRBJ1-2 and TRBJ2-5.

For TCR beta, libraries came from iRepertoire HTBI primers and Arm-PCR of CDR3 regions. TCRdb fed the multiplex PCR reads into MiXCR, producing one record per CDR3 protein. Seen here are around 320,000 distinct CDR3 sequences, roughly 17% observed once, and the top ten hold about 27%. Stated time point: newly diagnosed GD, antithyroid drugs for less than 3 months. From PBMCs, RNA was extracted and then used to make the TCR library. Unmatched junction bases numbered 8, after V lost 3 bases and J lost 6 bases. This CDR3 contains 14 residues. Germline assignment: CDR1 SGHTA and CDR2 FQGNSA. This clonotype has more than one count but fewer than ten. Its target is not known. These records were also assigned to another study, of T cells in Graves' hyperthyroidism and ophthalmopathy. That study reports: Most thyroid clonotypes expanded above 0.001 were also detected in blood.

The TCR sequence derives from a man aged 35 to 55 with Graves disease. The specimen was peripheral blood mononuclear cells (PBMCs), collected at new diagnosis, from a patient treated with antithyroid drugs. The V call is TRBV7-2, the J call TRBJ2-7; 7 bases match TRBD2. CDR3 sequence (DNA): TGTGCCAGCAGCTTTACTCCGGGGGGAAGCGAGCAGTACTTC. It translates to CASSFTPGGSEQYF.